A single sample gave rise to the 29 T cell receptor beta chains below, sequenced in a study of cytomegalovirus exposure and HLA in healthy donors. The PCR had 60 Vbeta and 13 Jbeta primers. Assay used: immunoSEQ multiplex PCR; TCRdb lists only in-frame clones, some missing. The sample includes about 140,000 clones, roughly 62% of them seen just once. Sequencing used PBMCs. The origin of the receptors is a male donor in good health and CMV-seronegative.

V and J are TRBV7-2 and TRBJ2-3, with 7 positions matching TRBD2. Germline V gene data show CDR1 as SGHTA and CDR2 as FQGNSA. This CDR3 contains 13 residues. After removal of 5 bases from V and 4 bases from J, the junction contained 3 bases not matched to a gene. CDR3 in amino acids: CASSQRGADTQYF. Here the CDR3 DNA reads TGTGCCAGCAGCCAACGGGGGGCAGATACGCAGTATTTT. Variable domain in full (rest from reference TRBV7-2 and TRBJ2-3): GAGVSQSPSNKVTEKGKDVELRCDPISGHTALYWYRQSLGQGLEFLIYFQGNSAPDKSGLPSDRFSAERTGGSVSTLTIQRTQQEDSAVYLCASSQRGADTQYFGPGTRLTVL.

The table lists this clone with a count of one. CDR3 loop: CASSPRTGYPYEQYF. The CDR3 nucleotides are TGTGCCAGCAGCCCCCGGACAGGATACCCCTACGAGCAGTACTTC. V usage is TRBV9 and J usage is TRBJ2-7, with 7 bases aligning to TRBD1. CDR1 SGDLS and CDR2 YYNGEE come from the germline V gene. This CDR3 is built from 15 residues. The junction had 9 bases not matched to a gene; V was cut back by 4 bases and J by 2 bases.

In nucleotides, the CDR3 is TGCGCCAGCAGCCAACTACAAGGGACAGGGGGTGGACTAGGGACTGAAGCTTTCTTT. It codes for CASSQLQGTGGGLGTEAFF. The rearrangement uses TRBV4-1 and TRBJ1-1, with 11 bases aligning to TRBD1. The CDR3 length is 19 residues. The V gene end was trimmed by 2 bases and the J gene end by 5 bases; junction bases not matched to a gene: 16. The V gene's germline CDR1 is MGHRA and CDR2 YSYEKL.

This clone appeared a few times. The chain carries TRBV5-4 and TRBJ1-2; D might be TRBD1 (5 bases). V lost 0 bases, J lost 4 bases, and 19 bases lay in between. Germline V CDR1 and CDR2: SGHNT, YYREEE (reference sequence). This CDR3 spans 17 amino acids. CDR3: CASSLGGGAGRFYGYTF. The CDR3 DNA reads as TGTGCCAGCAGCTTGGGGGGTGGGGCGGGGCGGTTCTATGGCTACACCTTC. Together with reference TRBV5-4 and TRBJ1-2, the CDR3 gives the full variable domain: ETGVTQSPTHLIKTRGQQVTLRCSSQSGHNTVSWYQQALGQGPQFIFQYYREEENGRGNFPPRFSGLQFPNYSSELNVNALELDDSALYLCASSLGGGAGRFYGYTFGSGTRLTVV.

In its sample, this clone was seen a few times. The chain's CDR3 is CASSIQQGAATF. The CDR3 coding sequence is TGTGCCAGTAGTATTCAACAGGGGGCTGCCACCTTC. J is TRBJ1-2 and V is TRBV19; 9 bases agree with TRBD1. Per germline, CDR1 LNHDA and CDR2 SQIVND (reference sequence). V lost 3 bases, J lost 13 bases, and 6 bases stayed unmatched. The CDR3 loop spans 12 amino acids.

V gene TRBV18 combines with J gene TRBJ2-7; 7 nucleotides align to TRBD1. V trimming: 5 bases; J trimming: 7 bases; junction bases outside the gene matches: 17. This CDR3 spans 16 amino acids. In germline, CDR1 is KGHSH, CDR2 LQKENI. For the CDR3, the DNA is TGTGCCAGCTCAAGGGGGCAGGGGGAGAGCAGGAGTGAGCAGTACTTC. Amino acids: CASSRGQGESRSEQYF.

To note about this clone: This likely comes from a read error, as the CDR3 has no conserved phenylalanine or tryptophan at its end. This chain uses TRBV7-2 with TRBJ2-7, with D perhaps matching TRBD1 (5 bases). Germline lookup yields CDR1 SGHTA and CDR2 FQGNSA. The CDR3 contains 15 residues. The V end lost 5 bases, the J end lost 2 bases, and 16 bases lay between the germline ends. The CDR3 DNA is TGTGCCAGCAGCGAGGCACCCACAGGCCCCTACGAGCAGTACTTG. This codes for CASSEAPTGPYEQYL.

The gene calls are TRBV19 and TRBJ2-7, with D hard to call. Germline V gene sequence: CDR1 LNHDA, CDR2 SQIVND (reference sequence). Trimming cost V 8 bases and J 3 bases, with 17 bases left between them. The length of the CDR3 is 14 residues. The CDR3 DNA reads as TGTGCCAGTGAGGATAGCCGAGTATTCTACGAGCAGTACTTC. This codes for CASEDSRVFYEQYF.

This clone was counted only a few times. J is TRBJ1-5 and V is TRBV25-1, with D possibly being TRBD1 (5 bases). The CDR3 has 12 residues. Germline CDR1 and CDR2: MGHDK and SYGVNS. V gave up 6 bases and J gave up 8 bases, with 11 bases separating them. CDR3 loop: CASRGSGEPQHF. The CDR3 DNA is TGTGCCAGCAGGGGTTCGGGGGAGCCCCAGCATTTT.

V is TRBV15 and J is TRBJ2-2; 10 nucleotides match TRBD2. Germline V gene data show CDR1 as LNHNV and CDR2 as YYDKDF (reference sequence). This CDR3 spans 19 amino acids. With 1 base clipped from V and 6 bases from J, the junction kept 14 bases outside the gene matches. CDR3 DNA sequence: TGTGCCACCAGCAGAGGGCTCCCCCACAGCGGGGGGGCCTCCGGGGAGCTGTTTTTT. Its protein product is CATSRGLPHSGGASGELFF.

The V gene is TRBV7-2, the J gene TRBJ2-3, with 13 bases that match TRBD2. V was pared by 4 bases and J by 6 bases, with 10 bases of the junction left unmatched. The CDR3 is 17 amino acids. Per the germline V gene, CDR1 is SGHTA and CDR2 is FQGNSA. The CDR3 DNA follows: TGTGCCAGCAGCTGGTCACTAGCGGGGGGGCCGGGTGATACGCAGTATTTT. This sequence encodes CASSWSLAGGPGDTQYF.

This rearrangement joins TRBV19 to TRBJ2-7; 9 bases line up with TRBD1. The J segment lost 2 bases and the V segment lost 5 bases, leaving 10 bases of the junction unmatched. The CDR3 loop spans 16 amino acids. The V gene's germline CDR1 is LNHDA and CDR2 SQIVND (reference sequence). The CDR3 DNA follows: TGTGCCAGTAGTTCGCTGGGGACAGGGAGTACCTACGAGCAGTACTTC. This sequence encodes CASSSLGTGSTYEQYF.

This clone was detected a few times. CDR3 region: CASSQVAGAANTIYF. The DNA for the CDR3 is TGCGCCAGCAGCCAAGTTGCAGGGGCAGCAAACACCATATATTTT. The J gene is TRBJ1-3, the V gene TRBV4-3, with a tentative D call TRBD1 (6 bases). Germline V CDR1 and CDR2: LGHNA, YSLEER. Deletions cut 1 base from V and 6 bases from J, with 13 bases between. The CDR3 sequence is 15 residues long.

This clone was counted between two and nine times. V and J are TRBV27 and TRBJ2-7; TRBD1 matches 7 bases. With 1 base clipped from V and 2 bases from J, the junction kept 8 bases outside the gene matches. The CDR3 length is 16 residues. Germline values: CDR1 MNHEY, CDR2 SMNVEV (reference sequence). CDR3: CASSLYARGLTYEQYF. DNA for the CDR3: TGTGCCAGCAGTTTATACGCCAGGGGGTTAACCTACGAGCAGTACTTC.

The chain combines TRBV18 with TRBJ1-2; D remains unclear. The germline V gene has CDR1 KGHSH and CDR2 LQKENI. Trimming left V 6 bases short and J 8 bases short, with 10 bases between. The CDR3 runs 11 residues. The CDR3 here is CASSPLEGYTF. CDR3 bases: TGTGCCAGCTCCCCTCTAGAGGGCTACACCTTC.

This clone was observed at least ten times. The rearrangement links TRBV5-5 to TRBJ2-3; D is ambiguous. Germline V gene lookup returns CDR1 SGHKS and CDR2 YYEKEE (reference sequence). Trimming removed 0 bases at V and 0 bases at J, with 5 bases between. This CDR3 is built from 14 residues. The CDR3 sequence: CASSLVQSTDTQYF. The CDR3 DNA follows: TGTGCCAGCAGCTTGGTCCAGAGCACAGATACGCAGTATTTT.

V usage is TRBV2 and J usage is TRBJ2-7, with D possibly being TRBD1 (6 bases). Germline V gene data show CDR1 as SNHLY and CDR2 as FYNNEI. Trimming left V 4 bases short and J 7 bases short, with 14 bases between. The CDR3 extends over 13 amino acids. CDR3 protein: CASSARGEWEQYF. As DNA, the CDR3 is TGTGCCAGCAGTGCCAGGGGAGAGTGGGAGCAGTACTTC.

This clone was seen many times. The V and J genes are TRBV2 and TRBJ1-2; D possibly corresponds to TRBD1 (6 bases). Trimming took 8 bases from V and 8 from J, leaving 21 bases between them. Germline V gene data show CDR1 as SNHLY and CDR2 as FYNNEI. The CDR3 covers 14 residues. DNA of the CDR3: TGTGCCAGCCTCAAGGACAGTTCGGGTCTAGGCTACACCTTC. This sequence encodes CASLKDSSGLGYTF.

The chain couples TRBV5-4 to TRBJ1-1; a possible D gene is TRBD1 (6 bases). The V and J ends lost 2 bases and 4 bases respectively, with 18 bases between them. Germline loops: CDR1 SGHNT, CDR2 YYREEE (reference sequence). The CDR3 has 16 amino acids. CDR3 loop: CASSFNRGGEVTEAFF. CDR3 nucleotide sequence: TGTGCCAGCAGCTTTAACCGAGGGGGGGAGGTCACTGAAGCTTTCTTT.

A word on this clone: This CDR3 is also generated by other DNA sequences in the sample. V usage is TRBV19 and J usage is TRBJ1-5; D unclear. Trimming pared 3 bases from V and 3 bases from J, leaving 9 bases between. The CDR3 spans 14 residues. CDR1 and CDR2 from the germline V gene are LNHDA and SQIVND (reference sequence). The CDR3 region is CASSIAGNNQPQHF. In DNA form, the CDR3 reads TGTGCCAGTAGTATTGCGGGCAACAATCAGCCCCAGCATTTT.

The V and J genes are TRBV7-9 and TRBJ1-3; TRBD1 agrees at 9 bases. Looked up from germline, CDR1 is SEHNR and CDR2 is FQNEAQ (reference sequence). With 2 bases clipped from V and 3 bases from J, the junction kept 5 bases outside the gene matches. This CDR3 contains 16 residues. The CDR3: CASSLIPTGGGNTIYF. In DNA, the CDR3 is TGTGCCAGCAGCTTAATACCGACAGGGGGTGGAAACACCATATATTTT.

The chain links TRBV6-4 to TRBJ1-1; D gene ambiguous. This CDR3 contains 11 residues. The germline V gene encodes CDR1 MRHNA and CDR2 SNTAGT. V was trimmed by 11 bases and J by 7 bases, leaving 14 bases between them. CDR3 residues: CAGPERLEAFF. The CDR3 DNA reads as TGTGCCGGCCCCGAGAGACTTGAAGCTTTCTTT.

The chain couples TRBV9 to TRBJ2-2, with D perhaps matching TRBD1 (5 bases). Germline lookup yields CDR1 SGDLS and CDR2 YYNGEE. The CDR3 runs to 16 residues. Trimming cost V 3 bases and J 0 bases, with 12 bases left between them. The CDR3 protein is CASSASGFPNTGELFF. The CDR3 coding sequence is TGTGCCAGCAGCGCCTCAGGGTTCCCGAACACCGGGGAGCTGTTTTTT.

V gene TRBV10-1 combines with J gene TRBJ1-2; 8 positions match TRBD1. The CDR3 totals 18 residues. CDR1 is WNHNN and CDR2 is SYGVQD in the germline V gene (reference sequence). Trimming cost V 6 bases and J 3 bases; bases outside gene matches: 18. The CDR3 region is CASSDVQDRDTGDYGYTF. Here the CDR3 DNA reads TGCGCCAGCAGCGACGTCCAGGACAGGGACACAGGGGACTATGGCTACACCTTC.

V usage is TRBV19 and J usage is TRBJ1-2, with D tentatively TRBD1 (5 bases). Germline V gene data show CDR1 as LNHDA and CDR2 as SQIVND (reference sequence). The CDR3 length is 14 residues. V lost 5 bases to trimming and J lost 5 bases, with 15 bases between them. CDR3 sequence (DNA): TGTGCCAGTAGTCGGGAGGGGCCCTGGTATGGCTACACCTTC. It codes for CASSREGPWYGYTF.

The V call is TRBV4-1, the J call TRBJ1-2, with D perhaps matching TRBD1 (5 bases). This CDR3 contains 19 residues. V was clipped by 0 bases and J by 3 bases, with 23 bases between them. From germline, CDR1 is MGHRA and CDR2 YSYEKL. CDR3 sequence: CASSQDYAEEAGRDYGYTF. The DNA of the CDR3 is TGCGCCAGCAGCCAAGACTACGCGGAGGAGGCAGGGAGGGACTATGGCTACACCTTC.

The rearrangement links TRBV5-4 to TRBJ2-1, with D possibly TRBD2 on 6 matching bases. Germline lookup yields CDR1 SGHNT and CDR2 YYREEE (reference sequence). V lost 4 bases, J lost 5 bases, and 19 bases lay in between. This CDR3 contains 16 residues. The CDR3 nucleotides are TGTGCCAGCAGCCTGGGTGGAGCTAGCGAGAACAATGAGCAGTTCTTC. Its translation is CASSLGGASENNEQFF.

The V gene is TRBV7-8, the J gene TRBJ1-2; D gene uncertain. Germline-derived CDR1 and CDR2 are SGHVS and FQNEAQ. Trimming took off 3 bases at V and 4 bases at J, with 12 bases between the two ends. The length of the CDR3 is 14 residues. CDR3 amino acids: CASSFGREGYGYTF. The CDR3 DNA reads as TGTGCCAGCAGCTTTGGACGGGAGGGCTATGGCTACACCTTC. The full variable domain, its missing parts supplied by reference TRBV7-8 and TRBJ1-2, is GAGVSQSPRYKVAKRGQDVALRCDPISGHVSLFWYQQALGQGPEFLTYFQNEAQLDKSGLPSDRFFAERPEGSVSTLKIQRTQQEDSAVYLCASSFGREGYGYTFGSGTRLTVV.

This sequence joins TRBV6-1 and TRBJ2-7; TRBD2 is a possible D gene (6 bases). V was cut by 2 bases and J by 9 bases, with 14 bases left in between. Per the germline V gene, CDR1 is MNHNS and CDR2 is SASEGT. The length of the CDR3 is 13 residues. CDR3 nucleotide sequence: TGTGCCAGCAGTGAAAGGCTAGCGATGGTGCAGTACTTC. It yields the protein CASSERLAMVQYF.